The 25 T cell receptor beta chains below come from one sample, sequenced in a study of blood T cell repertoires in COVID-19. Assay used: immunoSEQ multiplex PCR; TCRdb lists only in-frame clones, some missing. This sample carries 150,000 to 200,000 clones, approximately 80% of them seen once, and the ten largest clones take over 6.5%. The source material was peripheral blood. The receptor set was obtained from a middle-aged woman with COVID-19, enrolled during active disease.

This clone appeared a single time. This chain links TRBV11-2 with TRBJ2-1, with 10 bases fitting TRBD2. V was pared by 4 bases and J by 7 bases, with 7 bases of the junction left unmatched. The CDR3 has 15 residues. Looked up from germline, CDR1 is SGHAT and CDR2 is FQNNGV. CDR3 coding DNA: TGTGCCAGCAGCTCGATAGCGGGAGGCTGGAATGAGCAGTTCTTC. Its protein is CASSSIAGGWNEQFF. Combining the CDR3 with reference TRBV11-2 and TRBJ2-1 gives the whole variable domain EAGVAQSPRYKIIEKRQSVAFWCNPISGHATLYWYQQILGQGPKLLIQFQNNGVVDDSQLPKDRFSAERLKGVDSTLKIQPAKLEDSAVYLCASSSIAGGWNEQFFGPGTRLTVL.

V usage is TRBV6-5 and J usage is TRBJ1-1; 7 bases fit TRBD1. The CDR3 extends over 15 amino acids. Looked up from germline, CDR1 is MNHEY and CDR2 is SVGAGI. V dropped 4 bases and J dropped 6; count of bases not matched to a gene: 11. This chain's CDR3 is CASSSPRTGGPEAFF. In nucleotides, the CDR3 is TGTGCCAGCAGTTCCCCTAGGACAGGTGGCCCTGAAGCTTTCTTT.

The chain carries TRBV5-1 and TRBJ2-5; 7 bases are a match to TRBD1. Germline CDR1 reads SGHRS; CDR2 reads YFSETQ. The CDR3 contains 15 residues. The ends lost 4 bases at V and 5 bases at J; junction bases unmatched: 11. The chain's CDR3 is CASSLGTAPFETQYF. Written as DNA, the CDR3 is TGCGCCAGCAGCCTAGGGACAGCTCCGTTTGAGACCCAGTACTTC. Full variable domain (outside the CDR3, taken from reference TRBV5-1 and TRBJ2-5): KAGVTQTPRYLIKTRGQQVTLSCSPISGHRSVSWYQQTPGQGLQFLFEYFSETQRNKGNFPGRFSGRQFSNSRSEMNVSTLELGDSALYLCASSLGTAPFETQYFGPGTRLLVL.

CDR3 region: CASSDGAVFYNEQFF. The CDR3 DNA sequence: TGCGCCAGCAGTGACGGAGCGGTCTTCTACAATGAGCAGTTCTTC. The chain recombines TRBV10-1 with TRBJ2-1; possibly TRBD2 for D (5 bases). Germline V gives CDR1 WNHNN, CDR2 SYGVQD (reference sequence). CDR3 size: 15 residues. V gave up 3 bases and J gave up 3 bases, with 12 bases separating them.

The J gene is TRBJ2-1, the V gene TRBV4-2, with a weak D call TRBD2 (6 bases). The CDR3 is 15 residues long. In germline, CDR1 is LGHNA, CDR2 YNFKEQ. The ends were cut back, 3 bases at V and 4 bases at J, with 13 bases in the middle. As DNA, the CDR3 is TGTGCCAGCAGCCAGGAGCTAGCGTCATACAATGAGCAGTTCTTC. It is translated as CASSQELASYNEQFF.

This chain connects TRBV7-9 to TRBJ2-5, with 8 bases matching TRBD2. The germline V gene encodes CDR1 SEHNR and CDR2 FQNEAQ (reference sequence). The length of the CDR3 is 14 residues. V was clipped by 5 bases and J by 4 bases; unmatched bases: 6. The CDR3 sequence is CASSPRLAIETQYF. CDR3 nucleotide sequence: TGTGCCAGCAGCCCCCGACTAGCGATAGAGACCCAGTACTTC.

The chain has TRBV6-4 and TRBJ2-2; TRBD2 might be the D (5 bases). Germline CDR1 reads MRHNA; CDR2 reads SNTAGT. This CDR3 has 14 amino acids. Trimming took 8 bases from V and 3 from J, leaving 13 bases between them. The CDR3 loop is CASSSSGDTGELFF. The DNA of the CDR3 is TGTGCCAGCTCCAGCAGCGGTGACACCGGGGAGCTGTTTTTT.

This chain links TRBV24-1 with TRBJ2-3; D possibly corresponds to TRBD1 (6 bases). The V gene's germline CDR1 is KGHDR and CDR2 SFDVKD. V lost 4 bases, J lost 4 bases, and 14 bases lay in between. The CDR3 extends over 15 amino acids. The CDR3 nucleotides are TGTGCCACCAGTGACATACCGGGACACTCAGATACGCAGTATTTT. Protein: CATSDIPGHSDTQYF.

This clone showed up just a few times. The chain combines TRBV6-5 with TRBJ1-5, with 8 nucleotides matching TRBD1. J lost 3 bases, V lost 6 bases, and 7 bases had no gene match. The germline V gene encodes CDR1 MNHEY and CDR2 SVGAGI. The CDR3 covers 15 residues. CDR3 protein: CASRKTGAFNQPQHF. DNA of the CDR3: TGTGCCAGCAGAAAGACAGGGGCTTTCAATCAGCCCCAGCATTTT.

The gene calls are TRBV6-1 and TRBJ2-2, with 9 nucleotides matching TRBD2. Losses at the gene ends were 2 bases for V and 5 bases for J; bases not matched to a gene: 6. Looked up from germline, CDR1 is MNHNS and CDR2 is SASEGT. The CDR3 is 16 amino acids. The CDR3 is CASSESLAGITGELFF. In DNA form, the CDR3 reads TGTGCCAGCAGTGAAAGTCTAGCGGGAATTACCGGGGAGCTGTTTTTT.

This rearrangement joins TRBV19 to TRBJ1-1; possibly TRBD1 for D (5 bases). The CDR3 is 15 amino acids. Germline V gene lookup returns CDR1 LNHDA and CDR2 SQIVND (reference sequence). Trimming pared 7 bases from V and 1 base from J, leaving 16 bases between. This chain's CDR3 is CASMPLGEANTEAFF. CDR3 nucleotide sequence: TGTGCCAGTATGCCCCTGGGGGAGGCGAACACTGAAGCTTTCTTT.

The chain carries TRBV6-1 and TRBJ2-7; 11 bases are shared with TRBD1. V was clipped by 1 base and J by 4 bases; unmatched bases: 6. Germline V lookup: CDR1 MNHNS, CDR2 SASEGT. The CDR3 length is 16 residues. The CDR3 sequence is CASSEDLGTGGYEQYF. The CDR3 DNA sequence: TGTGCCAGCAGTGAAGATCTAGGGACAGGGGGTTACGAGCAGTACTTC.

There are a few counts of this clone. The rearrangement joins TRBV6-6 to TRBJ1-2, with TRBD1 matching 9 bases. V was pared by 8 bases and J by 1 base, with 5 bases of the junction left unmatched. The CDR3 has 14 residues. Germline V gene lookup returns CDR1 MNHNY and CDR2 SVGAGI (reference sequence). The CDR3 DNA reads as TGTGCCAGCTCGGGACAGGGTTATAACTATGGCTACACCTTC. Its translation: CASSGQGYNYGYTF.

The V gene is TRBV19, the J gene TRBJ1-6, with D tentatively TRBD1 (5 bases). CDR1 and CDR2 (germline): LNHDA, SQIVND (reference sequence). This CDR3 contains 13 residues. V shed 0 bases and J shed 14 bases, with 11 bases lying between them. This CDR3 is CASSIDPRGTLHF. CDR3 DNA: TGTGCCAGTAGTATAGATCCCCGGGGGACCCTCCACTTT.

The CDR3 nucleotides read TGTGCCAGCAGCCAAACTAGCGGGAGTTCAAATGAGCAGTTCTTC. The encoded protein is CASSQTSGSSNEQFF. The chain has TRBV6-4 and TRBJ2-1; 11 nucleotides line up with TRBD2. The V and J ends lost 6 bases and 7 bases, in that order; junction bases with no gene match: 8. The CDR3 has 15 amino acids. The germline gives CDR1 MRHNA, CDR2 SNTAGT.

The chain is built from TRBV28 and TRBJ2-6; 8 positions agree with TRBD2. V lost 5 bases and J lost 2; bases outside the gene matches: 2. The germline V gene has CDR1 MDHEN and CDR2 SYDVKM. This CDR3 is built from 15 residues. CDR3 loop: CASSIAGTGANVLTF. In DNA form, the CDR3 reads TGTGCCAGCAGTATAGCGGGGACTGGGGCCAACGTCCTGACTTTC.

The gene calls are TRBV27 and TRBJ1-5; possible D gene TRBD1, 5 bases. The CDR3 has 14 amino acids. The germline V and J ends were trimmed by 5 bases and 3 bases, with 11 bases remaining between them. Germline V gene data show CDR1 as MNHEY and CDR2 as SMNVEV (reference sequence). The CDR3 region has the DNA TGTGCCAGCAGTCCAGACAGCCCCAATCAGCCCCAGCATTTT. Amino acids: CASSPDSPNQPQHF.

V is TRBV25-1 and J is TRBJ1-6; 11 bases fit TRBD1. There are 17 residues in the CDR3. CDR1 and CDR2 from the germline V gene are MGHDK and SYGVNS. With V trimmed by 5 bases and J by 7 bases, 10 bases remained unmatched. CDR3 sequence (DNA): TGTGCCAGCAGTACCGGGAGGGACAGGGGGTTGAATTCACCCCTCCACTTT. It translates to CASSTGRDRGLNSPLHF.

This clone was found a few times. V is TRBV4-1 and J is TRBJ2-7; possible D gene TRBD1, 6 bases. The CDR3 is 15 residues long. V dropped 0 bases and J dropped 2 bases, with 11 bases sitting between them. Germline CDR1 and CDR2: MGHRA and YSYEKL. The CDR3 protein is CASSQDRGTTYEQYF. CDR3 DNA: TGCGCCAGCAGCCAAGATAGGGGGACCACCTACGAGCAGTACTTC.

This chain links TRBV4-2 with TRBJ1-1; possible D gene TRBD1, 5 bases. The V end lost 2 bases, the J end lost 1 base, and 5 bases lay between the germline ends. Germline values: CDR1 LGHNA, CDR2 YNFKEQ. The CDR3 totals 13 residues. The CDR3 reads CASSQTGNTEAFF. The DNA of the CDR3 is TGTGCCAGCAGCCAAACAGGGAACACTGAAGCTTTCTTT.

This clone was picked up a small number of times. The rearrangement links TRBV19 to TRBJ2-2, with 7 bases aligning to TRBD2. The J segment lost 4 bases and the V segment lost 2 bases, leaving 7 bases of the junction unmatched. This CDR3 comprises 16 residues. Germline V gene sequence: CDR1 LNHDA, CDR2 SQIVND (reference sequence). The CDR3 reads CASSISGRGSTGELFF. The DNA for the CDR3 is TGTGCCAGTAGTATATCGGGGCGGGGGAGCACCGGGGAGCTGTTTTTT. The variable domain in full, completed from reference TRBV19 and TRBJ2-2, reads DGGITQSPKYLFRKEGQNVTLSCEQNLNHDAMYWYRQDPGQGLRLIYYSQIVNDFQKGDIAEGYSVSREKKESFPLTVTSAQKNPTAFYLCASSISGRGSTGELFFGEGSRLTVL.

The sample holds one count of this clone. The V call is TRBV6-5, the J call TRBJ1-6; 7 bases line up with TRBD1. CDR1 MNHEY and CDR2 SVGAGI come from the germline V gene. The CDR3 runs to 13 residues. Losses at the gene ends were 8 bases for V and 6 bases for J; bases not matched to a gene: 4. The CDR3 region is CASWDSSNSPLHF. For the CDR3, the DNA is TGTGCCAGCTGGGACAGTAGTAATTCACCCCTCCACTTT.

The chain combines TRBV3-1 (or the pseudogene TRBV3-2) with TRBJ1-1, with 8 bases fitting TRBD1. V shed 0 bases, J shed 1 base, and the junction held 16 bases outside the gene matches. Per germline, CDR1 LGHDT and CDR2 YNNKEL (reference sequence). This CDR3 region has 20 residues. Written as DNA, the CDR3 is TGTGCCAGCAGCCAAGATGGGGGCAGGGGGCGAATGGTAGGGAACACTGAAGCTTTCTTT. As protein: CASSQDGGRGRMVGNTEAFF.

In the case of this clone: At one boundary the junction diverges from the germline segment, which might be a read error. CDR3 loop: CVIRAGALDYEQYF. For the CDR3, the DNA is TGTGTCATCAGGGCGGGGGCCTTGGACTACGAGCAGTACTTC. The chain uses TRBV10-3 and TRBJ2-7; weak D call: TRBD2 (7 bases). Looked up from germline, CDR1 is ENHRY and CDR2 is SYGVKD. This CDR3 is 14 amino acids long.

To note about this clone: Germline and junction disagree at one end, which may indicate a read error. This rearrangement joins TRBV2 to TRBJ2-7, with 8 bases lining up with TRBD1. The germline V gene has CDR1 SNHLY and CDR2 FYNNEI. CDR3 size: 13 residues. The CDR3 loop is CAGRGRGSYEQYF. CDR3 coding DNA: TGTGCCGGCAGGGGGCGAGGCTCCTACGAGCAGTACTTC.